This T cell receptor beta chain was identified in a study of blood T cell repertoires in COVID-19 (dated by TCRdb to the early 2020s). About the full investigation: Samples covering the acute and convalescent phases of COVID-19 were provided by collaborators in the United States, Italy and Spain. Where HLA class I and class II types were available, the types were taken from metadata supplied by the sample provider, not from assay-based typing. Deeply sampled blood TCRbeta repertoires from subjects exposed to, actively infected with, or recovered from COVID-19 were included in the dataset. The repertoires were made available in a free public database intended to serve as a resource for research on the immune response to SARS-CoV-2. The prospective study material was composed of cDNA or gDNA derived from T cells, B-cell-depleted T cells, or PBMCs. Samples were obtained from the ongoing ImmuneRACE study (first 160 participants) and from over a thousand subjects provided by 6 global collaborators. A de-identified subject ID, COVID-19 status, age in years and sex were almost always included in the sample metadata. Overall results and qualifications from the work: The amount of clinical and demographic metadata varied by source and participant and was provided uncurated.

Each collaborating institution followed its own protocols to collect whole blood in K2EDTA tubes. For TCRbeta analysis, collaborator samples were shipped as frozen whole blood, as isolated PBMCs, or as DNA extracted from either sample type. TCRbeta CDR3 regions were amplified from genomic DNA using the immunoSEQ Assay, a bias-controlled multiplex PCR. Under the source paper's analysis protocol: The number of nucleated cells in each sample was estimated from the amplification of reference gene primers within the assay. To quantify the absolute abundance of each unique TCRbeta CDR3 rearrangement, sequence reads were collapsed and filtered. For each sample, productive Simpson clonality was calculated as the square root of Simpson's diversity index over productive rearrangements. TCRdb's version of the immuneACCESS table is confined to in-frame rearrangements and falls short of the full clone set. An unresolved V gene accounts for under half of the shortfall where checked; the remainder is of unknown origin. Clonal size and the V and J genes are those of that table, whereas D and trimming came from the DNA. This sample lists about 190,000 clones; approximately 90% were detected once. The ten largest make up approximately 1.1% of the sample.

The CDR3 runs 15 amino acids, cysteine and phenylalanine included. The only DNA kept is the CDR3, 45 bases in frame from the first base. V ends up 5 bases short and J 6 bases short, with an unmatched junction base count of 5. CDR1 and CDR2 (MNHEY, SVGAGI) derive from the germline V gene. Remarks on this clone: The target of this receptor is not known. No much larger clone exists at a distance of one base, and base qualities are not known.

The chain couples TRBV6-5 to TRBJ2-2; 11 central nucleotides agree with TRBD2. Specimen: peripheral blood. This receptor was taken from a man younger than 40 with acute or convalescent COVID-19. The CDR3 sequence is CASSPSGGNSGELFF. The sequence in DNA is TGTGCCAGCAGTCCTAGCGGGGGGAATTCCGGGGAGCTGTTTTTT.